The 32 T cell receptor beta chains below were found in one sample sequenced in a study of T cell responses to AZD1222 COVID-19 vaccine. Data came from immunoSEQ multiplex PCR; TCRdb stores just in-frame clones and leaves some out. This sample yields tens of thousands of clones, of which about 74% are seen a single time; roughly 4% belongs to the top ten. The specimen was peripheral blood, collected 28 days after the second AZD1222 dose. All receptors derive from an adult who received the AZD1222 COVID-19 vaccine.

This clone was picked up a small number of times. J is TRBJ2-2 and V is TRBV5-4; 7 nucleotides align to TRBD1. The CDR3 has 15 residues. The J segment lost 7 bases and the V segment lost 0 bases, leaving 6 bases of the junction unmatched. The V gene's germline CDR1 is SGHNT and CDR2 YYREEE (reference sequence). The CDR3 sequence is CASSLGRGSGGELFF. The CDR3 DNA is TGTGCCAGCAGCTTGGGCAGGGGGAGCGGCGGGGAGCTGTTTTTT. Combining the CDR3 with reference TRBV5-4 and TRBJ2-2 gives the whole variable domain ETGVTQSPTHLIKTRGQQVTLRCSSQSGHNTVSWYQQALGQGPQFIFQYYREEENGRGNFPPRFSGLQFPNYSSELNVNALELDDSALYLCASSLGRGSGGELFFGEGSRLTVL.

The V and J genes are TRBV28 and TRBJ1-4, with D unresolved. The CDR3 loop spans 14 amino acids. V gave up 4 bases and J gave up 8 bases, with 14 bases separating them. CDR1 and CDR2 from the germline V gene are MDHEN and SYDVKM. The CDR3 nucleotides read TGTGCCAGCAGTTCCCCGGGCAGCGGAGAAAAACTGTTTTTT. This encodes CASSSPGSGEKLFF.

The V gene is TRBV7-9, the J gene TRBJ1-3, with D possibly matching TRBD1 (6 bases). The ends were cut back, 1 base at V and 0 bases at J, with 13 bases in the middle. In germline, CDR1 is SEHNR, CDR2 FQNEAQ (reference sequence). The CDR3 is made up of 17 amino acids. For the CDR3, the DNA is TGTGCCAGCAGCTTAGGGGGGCCCGCACGCTCTGGAAACACCATATATTTT. Protein: CASSLGGPARSGNTIYF.

CDR3 coding DNA: TGCGCCAGCAGGGCGGGGGGGACAGGGTGGAATTCACCCCTCCACTTT. Protein sequence: CASRAGGTGWNSPLHF. The J gene is TRBJ1-6, the V gene TRBV10-2, with 9 bases that match TRBD1. The CDR3 has 16 residues. V lost 6 bases and J lost 7; bases outside the gene matches: 10. Germline loops: CDR1 WSHSY, CDR2 SAAADI.

This chain's CDR3 is CASSLDWDRPGYTF. The CDR3 DNA reads as TGTGCCAGCAGCTTAGATTGGGACAGGCCTGGCTACACCTTC. The chain employs TRBV7-9 and TRBJ1-2; 8 positions agree with TRBD1. V trimming: 1 base; J trimming: 7 bases; junction bases outside the gene matches: 5. The germline CDR1 and CDR2 sequences are SEHNR and FQNEAQ (reference sequence). The CDR3 totals 14 residues.

The gene calls are TRBV19 and TRBJ1-5; D gene unclear. V was shortened by 11 bases and J by 0 bases, with 17 bases between the two germline ends. The CDR3 has 15 amino acids. The V gene's germline CDR1 is LNHDA and CDR2 SQIVND (reference sequence). This CDR3 is CASSRASYSNQPQHF. The CDR3 bases are TGTGCCTCCTCTCGGGCCTCGTATAGCAATCAGCCCCAGCATTTT.

The chain has TRBV30 and TRBJ1-5; tentatively, D is TRBD1 (6 bases). Trimming pared 0 bases from V and 7 bases from J, leaving 13 bases between. This CDR3 is built from 14 residues. The V gene's germline CDR1 is GTSNPN and CDR2 SVGIG (reference sequence). As DNA, the CDR3 is TGTGCCTGGAGTGTCGCGGGGGCGCACCAGCCCCAGCATTTT. Its translation: CAWSVAGAHQPQHF.

V and J are TRBV7-6 and TRBJ2-5, with D unclear. The CDR3 sequence is 12 residues long. The germline V gene encodes CDR1 SGHVS and CDR2 FNYEAQ. Trimming took 0 bases from V and 3 from J, leaving 2 bases between them. The DNA of the CDR3 is TGTGCCAGCAGCTTAGCTGAAGAGACCCAGTACTTC. Translating it yields CASSLAEETQYF.

The chain is built from TRBV28 and TRBJ2-5; 8 nucleotides line up with TRBD2. This CDR3 is 14 amino acids long. Looked up from germline, CDR1 is MDHEN and CDR2 is SYDVKM. CDR3 amino acids: CGCGLATRGETQYF. CDR3 coding DNA: TGTGGGTGCGGACTAGCCACCCGAGGGGAGACCCAGTACTTC.

V usage is TRBV9 and J usage is TRBJ2-3; no reliable D call. The germline gives CDR1 SGDLS, CDR2 YYNGEE. This CDR3 has 12 amino acids. The V and J ends lost 0 bases and 6 bases respectively, with 5 bases between them. CDR3 nucleotide sequence: TGTGCCAGCAGCGTAGTCCAGGATACGCAGTATTTT. This gives the protein CASSVVQDTQYF.

This chain connects TRBV6-5 to TRBJ1-4, with D tentatively TRBD1 (5 bases). Germline V gene sequence: CDR1 MNHEY, CDR2 SVGAGI. Deletions cut 7 bases from V and 7 bases from J, with 16 bases between. CDR3 length equals 14 residues. The CDR3, as DNA: TGTGCCAGCAACCGGGATGGCAGGGCTGAAAAACTGTTTTTT. Translated: CASNRDGRAEKLFF.

The chain recombines TRBV28 with TRBJ1-2; no clear D. V lost 6 bases to trimming and J lost 5 bases, with 7 bases between them. CDR1 is MDHEN and CDR2 is SYDVKM in the germline V gene. This CDR3 is built from 11 residues. The CDR3 DNA reads as TGTGCCAGCAGCGCCCGGTATGGCTACACCTTC. Its protein product is CASSARYGYTF.

The rearrangement uses TRBV5-1 and TRBJ2-5; TRBD2 might be the D (5 bases). Trimming removed 7 bases from V and 4 bases from J, with 14 bases in between. The CDR3 extends over 13 amino acids. CDR1 is SGHRS and CDR2 is YFSETQ in the germline V gene. CDR3 in DNA: TGCGCCAGCGGTACCGAGGGCGGAGAGACCCAGTACTTC. It is translated as CASGTEGGETQYF.

J is TRBJ2-2 and V is TRBV11-2, with TRBD2 as a possible D gene (6 bases). Germline values: CDR1 SGHAT, CDR2 FQNNGV. With 0 bases removed from V and 4 bases from J, the gap between germline ends came to 12 bases. The CDR3 has 16 amino acids. The CDR3 nucleotides read TGTGCCAGCAGCTTAGATTTGGGGGGTTTCACCGGGGAGCTGTTTTTT. It encodes CASSLDLGGFTGELFF.

The chain has TRBV10-3 and TRBJ2-3, with D tentatively TRBD1 (5 bases). The germline V gene has CDR1 ENHRY and CDR2 SYGVKD. V lost 3 bases and J lost 2, with 18 bases in between. This CDR3 spans 17 amino acids. CDR3 bases: TGTGCCATCAGTGATTCTGGGGCGCGGTCCCCCACAGATACGCAGTATTTT. Protein sequence: CAISDSGARSPTDTQYF.

The J gene is TRBJ2-1, the V gene TRBV4-2, with 12 bases aligning to TRBD2. The CDR3 sequence is 16 residues long. V dropped 1 base and J dropped 9; count of bases not matched to a gene: 7. The V gene's germline CDR1 is LGHNA and CDR2 YNFKEQ. CDR3 DNA sequence: TGTGCCAGCAGCCAAGGGACTAGCGGGGAGGTTGCTGAGCAGTTCTTC. Its translation: CASSQGTSGEVAEQFF.

The V gene is TRBV29-1, the J gene TRBJ2-5; 9 bases align to TRBD1. Germline lookup yields CDR1 SQVTM and CDR2 ANQGSEA. The CDR3 is made up of 14 amino acids. J gave up 4 bases and V 2 bases, and 5 bases lay outside the gene matches. CDR3 loop: CSVEKGQGIETQYF. DNA of the CDR3: TGCAGCGTTGAAAAGGGACAGGGCATAGAGACCCAGTACTTC. The full variable domain, in which reference TRBV29-1 and TRBJ2-5 provide the parts outside the CDR3, is SAVISQKPSRDICQRGTSLTIQCQVDSQVTMMFWYRQQPGQSLTLIATANQGSEATYESGFVIDKFPISRPNLTFSTLTVSNMSPEDSSIYLCSVEKGQGIETQYFGPGTRLLVL.

The rearrangement links TRBV30 to TRBJ2-5, with 8 bases identical to TRBD2. The trim removed 4 bases at V and 4 bases at J, leaving 8 bases unmatched. From germline, CDR1 is GTSNPN and CDR2 SVGIG (reference sequence). The CDR3 totals 14 residues. The CDR3 DNA is TGTGCCTGGACTAGCGGGTCTGGCTCAGAGACCCAGTACTTC. Translation: CAWTSGSGSETQYF.

The chain recombines TRBV29-1 with TRBJ2-3; 7 nucleotides align to TRBD2. The length of the CDR3 is 12 residues. V was pared by 4 bases and J by 3 bases, with 1 base of the junction left unmatched. Germline values: CDR1 SQVTM, CDR2 ANQGSEA. For the CDR3, the DNA is TGCAGCGTTGGGGAGGGAACAGATACGCAGTATTTT. This codes for CSVGEGTDTQYF.

This chain joins TRBV7-9 and TRBJ2-5; TRBD1 might be the D (6 bases). V was trimmed by 4 bases and J by 5 bases, leaving 20 bases between them. The CDR3 spans 16 residues. CDR1 is SEHNR, CDR2 FQNEAQ, per germline (reference sequence). Here the CDR3 DNA reads TGTGCCAGCAGCTCTCCCTCAGGGGCCGTCGGGGAGACCCAGTACTTC. This sequence encodes CASSSPSGAVGETQYF.

The genes are TRBV6-5 and TRBJ1-2, with D uncertain. In germline, CDR1 is MNHEY, CDR2 SVGAGI. V shed 7 bases and J shed 8 bases, with 23 bases lying between them. This CDR3 is 15 amino acids long. As DNA, the CDR3 is TGTGCCAGCACAGTCGGCCCAGATGAATCGGGGGGCTACACCTTC. Its protein product is CASTVGPDESGGYTF.

Here the CDR3 DNA reads TGTGCCAGCAGTCCTGGCGGGCCGGGGGAGGTATCGCAGTATTTT. Encoded protein: CASSPGGPGEVSQYF. This sequence joins TRBV27 and TRBJ2-3, with D perhaps TRBD2 (6 bases). This CDR3 is 15 amino acids long. The V end was cut by 5 bases, the J end by 10 bases, with 22 bases between. Per germline, CDR1 MNHEY and CDR2 SMNVEV (reference sequence).

This clone is termed medium-sized. J is TRBJ1-2 and V is TRBV11-3; tentatively, D is TRBD1 (5 bases). Germline CDR1 and CDR2: SGHNT and YENEEA. V lost 0 bases and J lost 2, with 13 bases in between. The CDR3 contains 16 residues. The CDR3 region is CASSLEGRAGNYGYTF. CDR3 sequence (DNA): TGTGCCAGCAGCTTAGAGGGCAGGGCGGGGAACTATGGCTACACCTTC.

The chain links TRBV7-9 to TRBJ1-2; 7 bases are shared with TRBD1. CDR1 SEHNR and CDR2 FQNEAQ come from the germline V gene (reference sequence). V was clipped by 3 bases and J by 0 bases; unmatched bases: 7. The CDR3 has 16 amino acids. CDR3 nucleotides: TGTGCCAGCAGCTTCACAGGGGTTAATTCTAACTATGGCTACACCTTC. This sequence encodes CASSFTGVNSNYGYTF.

The V and J genes are TRBV4-3 and TRBJ2-1; no reliable D call. The CDR3 totals 15 residues. Between the trimmed V and J ends, which lost 0 bases and 0 bases, there was a span of 6 bases. CDR1 and CDR2 (germline): LGHNA, YSLEER. The CDR3, as DNA: TGCGCCAGCAGCCAAGACAGTAGCTCCTACAATGAGCAGTTCTTC. This codes for CASSQDSSSYNEQFF.

This clone was found once. V and J are TRBV7-8 and TRBJ2-3; tentatively, D is TRBD1 (5 bases). V was shortened by 1 base and J by 3 bases, with 11 bases between the two germline ends. The CDR3 loop spans 15 amino acids. CDR1 is SGHVS and CDR2 is FQNEAQ in the germline V gene. The CDR3 DNA reads as TGTGCCAGCAGCTTAGTAGGGGCTCGGACAGATACGCAGTATTTT. This gives the protein CASSLVGARTDTQYF.

This chain joins TRBV12-3 or TRBV12-4 and TRBJ2-3; D gene uncertain. There are 12 residues in the CDR3. V lost 5 bases, J lost 4 bases, and 7 bases lay in between. CDR3 protein: CASSTFPDTQYF. The CDR3 bases are TGTGCCAGCAGTACTTTCCCAGATACGCAGTATTTT.

This chain connects TRBV12-3 or TRBV12-4 to TRBJ1-1; perhaps TRBD1 as D (5 bases). V was clipped by 5 bases and J by 3 bases, with 10 bases between them. The CDR3 contains 13 residues. CDR3 sequence reads: CASSPQVDTEAFF. CDR3 DNA: TGTGCCAGCAGTCCACAGGTGGACACTGAAGCTTTCTTT.

V gene TRBV4-3 combines with J gene TRBJ1-4; no clear D gene. Germline V gene data show CDR1 as LGHNA and CDR2 as YSLEER. This CDR3 is 15 amino acids long. Trimming left V 1 base short and J 4 bases short, with 10 bases between. The CDR3 DNA is TGCGCCAGCAGCCAAGGTGGCCGGCATAATGAAAAACTGTTTTTT. It encodes CASSQGGRHNEKLFF.

The V gene is TRBV7-7, the J gene TRBJ2-3, with D tentatively TRBD1 or TRBD2 (6 bases each). V was cut by 5 bases and J by 1 base, with 16 bases left in between. The germline V gene encodes CDR1 SSHAT and CDR2 FNYEAQ (reference sequence). The CDR3 covers 16 residues. The CDR3 bases are TGTGCCAGCAGCCTCGGGGGCCCGACGCGCACAGATACGCAGTATTTT. It is translated as CASSLGGPTRTDTQYF.

The chain couples TRBV18 to TRBJ2-3; tentatively, D is TRBD1 (5 bases). There are 15 residues in the CDR3. Trimming stripped 1 base from V and 2 bases from J, with 10 bases between. The germline gives CDR1 KGHSH, CDR2 LQKENI. CDR3 DNA sequence: TGTGCCAGCTCACCACAGGGGTCCCCCACAGATACGCAGTATTTT. Translation: CASSPQGSPTDTQYF.

The chain joins TRBV7-9 to TRBJ1-5, with 9 bases matching TRBD1. V lost 2 bases, J lost 6 bases, and 5 bases stayed unmatched. The CDR3 has 15 amino acids. CDR1 SEHNR and CDR2 FQNEAQ come from the germline V gene (reference sequence). DNA of the CDR3: TGTGCCAGCAGCTTAACGGGACAGGGCCGTCAGCCCCAGCATTTT. Translation gives CASSLTGQGRQPQHF.